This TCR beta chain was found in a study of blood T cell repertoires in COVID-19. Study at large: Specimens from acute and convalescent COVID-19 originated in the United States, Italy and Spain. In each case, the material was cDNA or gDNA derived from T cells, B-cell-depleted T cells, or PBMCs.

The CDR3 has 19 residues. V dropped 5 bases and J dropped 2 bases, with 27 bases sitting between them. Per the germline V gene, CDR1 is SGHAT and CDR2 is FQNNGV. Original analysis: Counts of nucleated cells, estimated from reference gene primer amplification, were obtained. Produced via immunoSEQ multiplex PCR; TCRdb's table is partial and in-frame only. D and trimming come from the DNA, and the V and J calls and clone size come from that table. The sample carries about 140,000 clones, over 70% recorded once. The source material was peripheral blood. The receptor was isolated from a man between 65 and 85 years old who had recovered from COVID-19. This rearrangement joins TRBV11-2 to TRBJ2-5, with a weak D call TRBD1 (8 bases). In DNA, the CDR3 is TGTGCCAGCAGCCCATACTCGACAGGGGAGCGGGACCGTCAAGAGACCCAGTACTTC. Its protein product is CASSPYSTGERDRQETQYF.